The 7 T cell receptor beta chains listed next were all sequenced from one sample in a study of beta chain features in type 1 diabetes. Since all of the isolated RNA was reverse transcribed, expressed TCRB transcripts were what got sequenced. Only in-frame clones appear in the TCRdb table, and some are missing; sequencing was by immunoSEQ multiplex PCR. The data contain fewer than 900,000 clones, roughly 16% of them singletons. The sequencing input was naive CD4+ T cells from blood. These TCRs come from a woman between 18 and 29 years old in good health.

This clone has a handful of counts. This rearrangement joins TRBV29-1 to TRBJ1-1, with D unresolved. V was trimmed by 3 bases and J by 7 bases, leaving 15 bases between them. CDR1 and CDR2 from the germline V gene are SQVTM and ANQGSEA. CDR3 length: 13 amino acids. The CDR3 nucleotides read TGCAGCGTTGACAGGACCCGAACGAGTGAAGCTTTCTTT. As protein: CSVDRTRTSEAFF.

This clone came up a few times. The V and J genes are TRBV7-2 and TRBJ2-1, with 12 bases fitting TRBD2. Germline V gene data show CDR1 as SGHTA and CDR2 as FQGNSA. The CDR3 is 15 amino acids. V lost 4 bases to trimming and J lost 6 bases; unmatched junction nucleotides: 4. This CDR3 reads CASSSTGLAGNEQFF. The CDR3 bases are TGTGCCAGCAGCTCGACGGGACTAGCGGGCAATGAGCAGTTCTTC.

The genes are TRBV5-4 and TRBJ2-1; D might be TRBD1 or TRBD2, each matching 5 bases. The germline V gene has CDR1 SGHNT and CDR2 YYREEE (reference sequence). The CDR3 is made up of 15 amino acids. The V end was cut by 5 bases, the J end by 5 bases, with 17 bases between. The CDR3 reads CASRLPGAGDNEQFF. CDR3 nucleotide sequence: TGTGCCAGCAGGTTACCCGGGGCGGGTGACAATGAGCAGTTCTTC.

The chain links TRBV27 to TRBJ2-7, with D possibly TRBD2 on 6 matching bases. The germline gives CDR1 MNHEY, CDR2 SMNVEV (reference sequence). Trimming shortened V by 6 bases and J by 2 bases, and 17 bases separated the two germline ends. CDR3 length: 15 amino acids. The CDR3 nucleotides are TGTGCCAGCAGCATCCGACTAGTTCCTACCTACGAGCAGTACTTC. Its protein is CASSIRLVPTYEQYF.

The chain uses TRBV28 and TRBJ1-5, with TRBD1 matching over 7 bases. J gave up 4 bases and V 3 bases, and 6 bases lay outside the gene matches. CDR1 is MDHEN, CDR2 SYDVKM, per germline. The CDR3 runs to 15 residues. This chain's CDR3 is CASSLSGGHNQPQHF. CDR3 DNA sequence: TGTGCCAGCAGTTTGTCAGGGGGTCATAATCAGCCCCAGCATTTT.

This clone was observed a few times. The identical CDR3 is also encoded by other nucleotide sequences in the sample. CDR3 sequence (DNA): TGCGCCAGCAGCTCCAAGCGGGAGGGCCTGCGGGAGCAGTACTTC. Protein product: CASSSKREGLREQYF. The rearrangement uses TRBV5-1 and TRBJ2-7; 10 bases fit TRBD2. This CDR3 contains 15 residues. Germline V gives CDR1 SGHRS, CDR2 YFSETQ. V gave up 3 bases and J gave up 7 bases; unmatched junction bases: 10.

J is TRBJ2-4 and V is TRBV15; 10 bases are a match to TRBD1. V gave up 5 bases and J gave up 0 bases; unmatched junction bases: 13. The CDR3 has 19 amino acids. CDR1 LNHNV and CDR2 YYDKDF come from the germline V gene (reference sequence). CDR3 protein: CATSPSIGQGGLAKNIQYF. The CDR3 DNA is TGTGCCACCAGCCCTAGTATCGGACAGGGGGGACTAGCCAAAAACATTCAGTACTTC. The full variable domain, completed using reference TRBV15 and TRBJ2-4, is DAMVIQNPRYQVTQFGKPVTLSCSQTLNHNVMYWYQQKSSQAPKLLFHYYDKDFNNEADTPDNFQSRRPNTSFCFLDIRSPGLGDTAMYLCATSPSIGQGGLAKNIQYFGAGTRLSVL.